This T cell receptor beta chain emerged from a study of a mutant IDH1 vaccine in newly diagnosed glioma. As to time point: week 11, during vaccination. All doses held 300 ug of mutant IDH1 20-mer peptide, with topical imiquimod. With V trimmed by 4 bases and J by 1 base, 6 bases remained unmatched. The CDR3 runs 17 residues. CDR1 and CDR2 from the germline V gene are SEHNR and FQNEAQ (reference sequence). TCRdb's copy holds only in-frame clones and misses some; the assay was immunoSEQ multiplex PCR. Here the sample spans fewer than 70,000 clones, 89% being singletons. Study-level points and caveats: Immune responses induced by the vaccine were seen in approximately 93% of patients, spanning multiple MHC alleles.

This clone was seen just once. Its antigen remains unknown. This clonotype was sampled from a middle-aged man with glioma. This sequence joins TRBV7-9 and TRBJ2-6; TRBD1 matches at 8 bases. Sequenced here: PBMCs, sampled from a glioma patient whose treatment included an IDH1 peptide vaccine. Here the CDR3 reads CASSWGQVVSGANVLTF. Written as DNA, the CDR3 is TGTGCCAGCAGCTGGGGACAGGTGGTTTCTGGGGCCAACGTCCTGACTTTC.